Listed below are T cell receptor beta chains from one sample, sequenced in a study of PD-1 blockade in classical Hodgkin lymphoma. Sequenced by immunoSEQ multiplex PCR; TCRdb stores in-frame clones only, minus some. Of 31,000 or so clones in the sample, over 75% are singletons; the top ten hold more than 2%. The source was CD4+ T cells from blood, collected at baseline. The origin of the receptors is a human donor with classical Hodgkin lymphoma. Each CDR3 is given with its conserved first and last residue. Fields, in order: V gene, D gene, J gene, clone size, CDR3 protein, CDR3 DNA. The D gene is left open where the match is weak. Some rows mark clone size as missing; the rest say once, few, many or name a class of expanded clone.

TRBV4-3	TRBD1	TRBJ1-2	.	CASSQDSGGGYTF	TGCGCCAGCAGCCAAGATTCAGGGGGTGGCTACACCTTC
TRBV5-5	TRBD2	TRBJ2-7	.	CASSPRTSGILSYEQYF	TGTGCCAGCAGCCCAAGGACTAGCGGGATCCTCTCCTACGAGCAGTACTTC
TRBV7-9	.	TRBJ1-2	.	CASSIEANYGYTF	TGTGCCAGCAGCATTGAAGCTAACTATGGCTACACCTTC
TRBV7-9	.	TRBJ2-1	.	CASSLGGKHRNNEQFF	TGTGCCAGCAGCTTAGGCGGGAAACACCGAAACAATGAGCAGTTCTTC
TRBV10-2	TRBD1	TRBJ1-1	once	CAGSQGAGTEAFF	TGCGCCGGATCCCAGGGGGCAGGGACTGAAGCTTTCTTT
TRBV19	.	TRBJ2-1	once	CASSIDWRDWEQFF	TGTGCCAGTAGTATAGATTGGCGGGACTGGGAGCAGTTCTTC
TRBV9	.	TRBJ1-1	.	CASSASQGFTEAFF	TGTGCCAGCAGCGCCAGCCAGGGGTTCACTGAAGCTTTCTTT
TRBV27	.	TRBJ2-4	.	CASSLSPSLAKNIQYF	TGTGCCAGCAGTTTATCCCCTTCGCTAGCCAAAAACATTCAGTACTTC
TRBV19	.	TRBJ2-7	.	CASSDSGPPYEQYF	TGTGCCAGTAGTGATTCAGGGCCACCCTACGAGCAGTACTTC
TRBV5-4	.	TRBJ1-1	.	CASSSGVAGRNTEAFF	TGTGCCAGCAGCTCCGGGGTGGCAGGGAGGAACACTGAAGCTTTCTTT
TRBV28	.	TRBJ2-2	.	CASSLYGELFF	TGTGCCAGCAGTTTATACGGGGAGCTGTTTTTT
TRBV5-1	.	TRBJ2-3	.	CASSLFAREADTQYF	TGCGCCAGCAGCTTGTTTGCCCGGGAAGCAGATACGCAGTATTTT
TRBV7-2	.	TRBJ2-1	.	CASTSYGLNNEQFF	TGTGCCAGCACCTCCTACGGACTAAACAATGAGCAGTTCTTC
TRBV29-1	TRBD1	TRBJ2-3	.	CSDTKGATDTQYF	TGCAGCGACACGAAGGGGGCGACAGATACGCAGTATTTT
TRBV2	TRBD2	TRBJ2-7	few	CASRETSREQYF	TGTGCCAGCAGAGAGACTAGCCGCGAGCAGTACTTC
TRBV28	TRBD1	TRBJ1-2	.	CASSFAAGGLGYTF	TGTGCCAGCAGTTTCGCGGCAGGGGGCCTTGGCTACACCTTC
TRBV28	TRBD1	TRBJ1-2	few	CAARQGPTGGYTF	TGTGCCGCGCGACAGGGCCCTACGGGTGGCTACACCTTC
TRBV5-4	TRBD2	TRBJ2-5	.	CASSLSLAGGETQYF	TGTGCCAGCAGCTTGTCGCTAGCGGGAGGAGAGACCCAGTACTTC
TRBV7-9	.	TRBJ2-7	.	CASRHSGTDYEQYF	TGTGCCAGCAGGCATTCCGGGACGGACTACGAGCAGTACTTC
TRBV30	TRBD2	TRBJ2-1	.	CAWSQAGNEQFF	TGTGCCTGGAGTCAAGCGGGGAATGAGCAGTTCTTC
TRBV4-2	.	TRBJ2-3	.	CASMSTDTQYF	TGTGCCAGCATGTCCACAGATACGCAGTATTTT
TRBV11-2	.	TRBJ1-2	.	CASSLRTNYGYTF	TGTGCCAGCAGCTTAAGGACCAACTATGGCTACACCTTC
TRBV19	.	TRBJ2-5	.	CASRTGQGETQYF	TGTGCCAGTAGGACGGGACAAGGCGAGACCCAGTACTTC
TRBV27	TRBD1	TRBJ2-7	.	CASSSRQGVGYEQYF	TGTGCCAGCAGTTCCCGACAGGGGGTAGGCTACGAGCAGTACTTC
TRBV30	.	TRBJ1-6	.	CAWSPYQSSYNSPLHF	TGTGCCTGGAGTCCGTATCAAAGCTCCTATAATTCACCCCTCCACTTT
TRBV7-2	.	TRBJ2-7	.	CASSLVGAWDEQYF	TGTGCCAGCAGCTTAGTAGGGGCGTGGGACGAGCAGTACTTC
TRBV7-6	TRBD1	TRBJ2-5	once	CASSIGQGAGETQYF	TGTGCCAGCAGCATTGGACAGGGGGCAGGGGAGACCCAGTACTTC
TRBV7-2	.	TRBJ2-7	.	CASSSSDRSYEQYF	TGTGCCAGCAGCTCCAGCGACCGATCCTACGAGCAGTACTTC
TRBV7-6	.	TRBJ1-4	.	CASSPRRGPDTNEKLFF	TGTGCCAGCAGCCCCAGGAGGGGCCCGGATACTAATGAAAAACTGTTTTTT
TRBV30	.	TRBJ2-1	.	CAWSVRKLARKYNEQFF	TGTGCCTGGAGTGTACGCAAACTGGCCCGAAAGTACAATGAGCAGTTCTTC
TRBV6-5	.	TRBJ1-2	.	CASSYSKGGYGYTF	TGTGCCAGCAGTTACTCGAAAGGGGGATATGGCTACACCTTC
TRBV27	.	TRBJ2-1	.	CASSLSEGRDGNEQFF	TGTGCCAGCAGTTTATCAGAAGGGCGGGACGGGAATGAGCAGTTCTTC
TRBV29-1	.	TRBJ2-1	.	CSPRYGYNEQFF	TGCAGCCCACGGTATGGATACAATGAGCAGTTCTTC
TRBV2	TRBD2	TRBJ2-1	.	CASSGWTRGNNEQFF	TGTGCCAGCAGCGGATGGACTAGAGGTAACAATGAGCAGTTCTTC
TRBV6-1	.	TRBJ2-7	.	CASSDGPGAAYEQYF	TGTGCCAGCAGTGATGGCCCAGGGGCGGCCTACGAGCAGTACTTC
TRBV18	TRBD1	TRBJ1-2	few	CASSPVGQGGDYGYTF	TGTGCCAGCTCACCCGTCGGACAGGGCGGTGACTATGGCTACACCTTC
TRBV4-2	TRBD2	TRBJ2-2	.	CASSQGLAGGFANTGELFF	TGTGCCAGCAGCCAAGGACTAGCGGGAGGGTTCGCGAACACCGGGGAGCTGTTTTTT
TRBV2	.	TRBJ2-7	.	CASSEPGRVPYF	TGTGCCAGCAGTGAGCCTGGCCGGGTTCCGTACTTC
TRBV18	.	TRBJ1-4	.	CASSSSPGPVSEKLFF	TGTGCCAGCTCATCCTCGCCCGGGCCCGTCTCGGAAAAACTGTTTTTT
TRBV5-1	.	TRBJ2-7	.	CASSLRTGDEQYF	TGCGCCAGCAGCTTACGTACAGGTGACGAGCAGTACTTC
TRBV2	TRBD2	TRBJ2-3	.	CASSISGRITDTQYF	TGTGCCAGCAGCATAAGCGGGAGAATTACAGATACGCAGTATTTT
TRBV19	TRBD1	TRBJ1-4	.	CASRGTASNEKLFF	TGTGCCAGTAGGGGGACAGCCAGTAATGAAAAACTGTTTTTT
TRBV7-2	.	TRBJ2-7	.	CASSSVGDGPYEQYF	TGTGCCAGCAGCTCAGTCGGGGACGGCCCCTACGAGCAGTACTTC
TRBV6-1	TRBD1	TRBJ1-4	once	CASSEGGTVGEKLFF	TGTGCCAGCAGTGAAGGCGGGACAGTCGGGGAAAAACTGTTTTTT
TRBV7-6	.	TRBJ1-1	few	CASRLMGGNTEAFF	TGTGCCAGCAGGCTAATGGGGGGGAACACTGAAGCTTTCTTT
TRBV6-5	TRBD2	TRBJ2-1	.	CASSYGGTSGNNEQFF	TGTGCCAGCAGTTACGGCGGGACTAGCGGAAACAATGAGCAGTTCTTC
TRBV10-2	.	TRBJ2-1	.	CASSEGYNEQFF	TGCGCCAGCAGTGAGGGGTACAATGAGCAGTTCTTC
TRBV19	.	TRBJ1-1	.	CASSRILNTEAFF	TGTGCCAGTTCCCGGATCCTGAACACTGAAGCTTTCTTT
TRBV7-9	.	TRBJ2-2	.	CASSPWTVNTGELFF	TGTGCCAGCAGCCCATGGACCGTGAACACCGGGGAGCTGTTTTTT
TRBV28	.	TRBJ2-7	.	CASSLRGLGYEQYF	TGTGCCAGCAGTTTGAGAGGGTTGGGCTACGAGCAGTACTTC
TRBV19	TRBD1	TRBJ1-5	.	CASSQRTGGFQPQHF	TGTGCCAGTAGTCAGCGGACAGGGGGATTTCAGCCCCAGCATTTT
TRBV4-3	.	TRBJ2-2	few	CASSQAAAGELFF	TGCGCCAGCAGCCAAGCAGCCGCCGGGGAGCTGTTTTTT
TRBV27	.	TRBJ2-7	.	CASRGPGVKSYEQYF	TGTGCCAGCAGGGGCCCCGGGGTGAAGTCCTACGAGCAGTACTTC
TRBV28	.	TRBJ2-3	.	CATNKGADTQYF	TGTGCCACTAACAAGGGCGCAGATACGCAGTATTTT
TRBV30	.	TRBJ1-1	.	CAWRSGLANTEAFF	TGTGCCTGGAGGTCAGGGTTGGCGAACACTGAAGCTTTCTTT
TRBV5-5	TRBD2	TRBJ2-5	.	CASSLTGTSGRLAETQYF	TGTGCCAGCAGCTTGACCGGGACTAGCGGGAGGTTGGCAGAGACCCAGTACTTC
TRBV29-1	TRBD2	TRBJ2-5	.	CSGGRAGETQYF	TGCAGCGGGGGGAGGGCTGGGGAGACCCAGTACTTC